The sequence of this TCR beta chain was determined in a study of PD-L1 blockade in urothelial cancer. The study, taken as a whole, reports: In blood at 3 weeks, tumor-associated clones expanded more among patients with durable benefit.

Each patient presented with locally advanced or metastatic urothelial carcinoma. This clone has just a few counts. Its antigen remains unknown. Sequenced by immunoSEQ multiplex PCR; TCRdb stores in-frame clones only, minus some. The sample lists about 52,000 clones; 60% to 85% were seen once. With 4 bases clipped from V and 0 bases from J, the junction kept 4 bases outside the gene matches. This CDR3 comprises 16 residues. Germline loops: CDR1 MGHRA, CDR2 YSYEKL. Sample: PBMCs, taken around atezolizumab (anti-PD-L1) treatment. The rearrangement uses TRBV4-1 and TRBJ1-3, with 9 positions matching TRBD1. The sequence derives from a man in his 70s with urothelial cancer. The CDR3 loop reads CASSRDRENSGNTIYF. CDR3 nucleotide sequence: TGCGCCAGCAGCCGGGACAGGGAGAACTCTGGAAACACCATATATTTT.